Included here is one T cell receptor (beta chain) sequence, with context. This sample was included in a study of blood T cell repertoires in COVID-19. Assay used: immunoSEQ multiplex PCR; TCRdb lists only in-frame clones, some missing. The repertoire holds a few hundred thousand clones, with 88% as singletons. This CDR3 region has 17 residues. CDR1 and CDR2 from the germline V gene are MNHEY and SVGEGT. V dropped 5 bases and J dropped 1 base, with 18 bases sitting between them. The sample comprised peripheral blood. The chain is built from TRBV6-2 or TRBV6-3 and TRBJ1-5; tentative D call: TRBD1 (6 bases). This clonotype was obtained from a woman aged 30 to 39 with acute or convalescent COVID-19. The CDR3 DNA follows: TGTGCCAGCAGTAACTTCCTCCAGGGGAGAAGCAATCAGCCCCAGCATTTT. Encoded protein: CASSNFLQGRSNQPQHF.